This TCR beta chain comes out of a study of T cell repertoires in cytomegalovirus infection. Across the whole study: Selection of CMV epitopes for the study included recently identified HLA-C-restricted and well-studied HLA-B-restricted ones.

The length of the CDR3 is 13 residues. V lost 3 bases and J 7 bases, leaving 12 bases between the germline ends. CDR1 is MGHDK and CDR2 is SYGVNS in the germline V gene. Worth noting for this clonotype: What it recognizes is unknown.

TCRdb reprocessed the reads via MiXCR and lists one record per CDR3 protein. Here the sample spans about 830,000 distinct CDR3 sequences, 30% to 35% being singletons. This clonotype originated in a human donor in good health (CMV status not recorded). Some clones in this sample may be carry-over from other donors' samples. The specimen comprised cultured CD8+ T cells from PBMCs, sampled from culture after CMV antigen stimulation. The rearrangement links TRBV25-1 to TRBJ1-2; D is unclear. CDR3 DNA sequence: TGTGCCAGCAGTGAGGGCCGGTGGGGTGGCTACACCTTC. It is translated as CASSEGRWGGYTF.